The 23 T cell receptor beta chains below all came from one sample that was sequenced in a study of blood T cells in healthy people across ages. A second PCR, run for roughly 7 to 11 cycles, used a sample-barcoded 5' primer plus a J-beta primer mix. TCRdb re-derived calls from the 5' RACE reads in MiXCR, one entry per CDR3 protein. The data show about 800,000 distinct CDR3 sequences, more than 45% seen once. The specimen was blood. All receptors come from a man aged 25 to 40 in good health.

Note on this clonotype: A read error is possible here, since a much larger clone lies one base away. The J gene is TRBJ2-6, the V gene TRBV28; unclear D gene. CDR1 is MDHEN and CDR2 is SYDVKM in the germline V gene. The CDR3 runs to 13 residues. Trimming stripped 7 bases from V and 4 bases from J, with 8 bases between. Here the CDR3 reads CASNRTGANVLTF. CDR3 bases: TGTGCCAGCAACCGGACCGGGGCCAACGTCCTGACTTTC.

CDR3: CASSKTDTLGKTQYF. The CDR3 DNA reads as TGTGCCAGCAGTAAGACGGACACCTTGGGGAAGACCCAGTACTTC. This chain connects TRBV6-1 to TRBJ2-5, with a tentative D call TRBD1 (5 bases). Germline CDR1 reads MNHNS; CDR2 reads SASEGT. There are 15 residues in the CDR3. The V end was cut by 5 bases, the J end by 6 bases, with 19 bases between.

This clonotype has only one observation. The chain uses TRBV19 and TRBJ2-5; TRBD1 matches at 9 bases. Germline CDR1 LNHDA, CDR2 SQIVND (reference sequence). CDR3 length: 15 amino acids. The trim removed 4 bases at V and 4 bases at J, leaving 7 bases unmatched. CDR3 loop: CASSTGTGSGETQYF. CDR3 nucleotides: TGTGCCAGTAGTACCGGGACAGGGTCTGGAGAGACCCAGTACTTC.

This clonotype was seen more than once but under ten times. The rearrangement links TRBV28 to TRBJ2-1, with D perhaps matching TRBD1 or TRBD2 (5 bases each). This CDR3 has 15 residues. Germline values: CDR1 MDHEN, CDR2 SYDVKM. The V end was cut by 7 bases, the J end by 9 bases, with 22 bases between. The CDR3 DNA reads as TGTGCCAGCACAATAGCAGCGGTGGGGGTCGGTGAGCAGTTCTTC. Translation: CASTIAAVGVGEQFF.

In its sample, this clonotype was seen a few times. The rearrangement links TRBV12-5 to TRBJ2-3; possible D gene TRBD1, 5 bases. There are 14 residues in the CDR3. Germline-derived CDR1 and CDR2 are LGHNT and FRNRAP. The CDR3 sequence is CAPTPRVPTDTQYF. The CDR3 DNA sequence: TGTGCCCCGACCCCCAGGGTCCCCACAGATACGCAGTATTTT.

V is TRBV28 and J is TRBJ2-5; D ambiguous. Trimming took off 3 bases at V and 11 bases at J, with 19 bases between the two ends. The CDR3 runs to 14 residues. CDR1 MDHEN and CDR2 SYDVKM come from the germline V gene. DNA of the CDR3: TGTGCCAGCAGTTTTTTAGCTCCGGGTGGAGAGCAGTACTTC. Residues: CASSFLAPGGEQYF.

This chain uses TRBV29-1 with TRBJ1-2, with 8 bases aligning to TRBD1. The CDR3 sequence is 17 residues long. Per the germline V gene, CDR1 is SQVTM and CDR2 is ANQGSEA. J gave up 8 bases and V 1 base, and 18 bases lay outside the gene matches. For the CDR3, the DNA is TGCAGCGTTGAAGGTCGGATAGAAAACAGGGGGTTGAAGGGCTACACCTTC. Its protein product is CSVEGRIENRGLKGYTF. The entire variable domain, with the rest obtained from reference TRBV29-1 and TRBJ1-2, is as follows: SAVISQKPSRDICQRGTSLTIQCQVDSQVTMMFWYRQQPGQSLTLIATANQGSEATYESGFVIDKFPISRPNLTFSTLTVSNMSPEDSSIYLCSVEGRIENRGLKGYTFGSGTRLTVV.

This clonotype has only a few counts. The chain links TRBV3-1 to TRBJ1-1; D gene ambiguous. Germline V CDR1 and CDR2: LGHDT, YNNKEL (reference sequence). CDR3 size: 12 residues. V was cut by 5 bases and J by 8 bases, with 12 bases left in between. CDR3 nucleotide sequence: TGTGCCAGCAGCTACGGGCCTTCGGAAGCTTTCTTT. It is translated as CASSYGPSEAFF.

V is TRBV2 and J is TRBJ2-5; D ambiguous. The CDR3 length is 13 residues. CDR1 SNHLY and CDR2 FYNNEI come from the germline V gene. Trimming removed 7 bases from V and 2 bases from J, with 11 bases in between. CDR3 residues: CASNKRSQETQYF. The CDR3, as DNA: TGTGCCAGCAACAAAAGGTCGCAAGAGACCCAGTACTTC.

The chain couples TRBV6-6 to TRBJ2-5; tentatively, D is TRBD1 (5 bases). The closer fit of TRBJ2-7 to the DNA end suggests the J call may be wrong. The CDR3 length is 15 residues. Germline CDR1 reads MNHNY; CDR2 reads SVGAGI (reference sequence). CDR3 coding DNA: TGTGCCAGCAGTTACGACGGCAGGGAATTTGACGAGCAGTACTTC. Translation: CASSYDGREFDEQYF.

This clonotype was found a few times. The genes are TRBV20-1 and TRBJ2-1; D gene ambiguous. This CDR3 is 12 amino acids long. Trimming took off 3 bases at V and 8 bases at J, with 11 bases between the two ends. CDR1 and CDR2 (germline): DFQATT, SNEGSKA (reference sequence). As DNA, the CDR3 is TGCAGTGCTAGTAGGAGAGAAGATGAGCAGTTCTTC. Encoded protein: CSASRREDEQFF.

This chain links TRBV20-1 with TRBJ2-5; D gene unclear. Germline CDR1 DFQATT, CDR2 SNEGSKA (reference sequence). Trimming shortened V by 0 bases and J by 0 bases, and 11 bases separated the two germline ends. The CDR3 extends over 15 amino acids. CDR3 in amino acids: CSARDRRGYQETQYF. Here the CDR3 DNA reads TGCAGTGCTAGAGATCGGCGCGGATACCAAGAGACCCAGTACTTC.

This chain uses TRBV29-1 with TRBJ2-4, with D perhaps TRBD2 (6 bases). Judging by the DNA end, TRBJ2-7 fits better; the J call may be wrong. The CDR3 runs to 14 residues. CDR1 and CDR2 from the germline V gene are SQVTM and ANQGSEA. CDR3 loop: CSVEESGGTYEQYF. CDR3 nucleotide sequence: TGCAGCGTTGAAGAATCGGGCGGGACCTACGAGCAGTACTTC.

This rearrangement joins TRBV20-1 to TRBJ1-5, with D possibly matching TRBD1 (5 bases). CDR3 size: 16 residues. Germline V gene lookup returns CDR1 DFQATT and CDR2 SNEGSKA (reference sequence). V shed 1 base and J shed 7 bases, with 20 bases lying between them. The CDR3 DNA sequence: TGCAGTGCTAGAGTCGGGGGTACCGGTCCGGGGCAGCCCCAGCATTTT. As protein: CSARVGGTGPGQPQHF.

This clonotype was found a few times. The chain joins TRBV6-1 to TRBJ2-6; the D is unclear. V lost 5 bases and J lost 0, with 11 bases in between. This CDR3 comprises 16 residues. CDR1 and CDR2 from the germline V gene are MNHNS and SASEGT. In DNA, the CDR3 is TGTGCCAGCAGTAGACGGACGGACTCTGGGGCCAACGTCCTGACTTTC. Amino acid sequence: CASSRRTDSGANVLTF.

A few counts support this clonotype. This sequence joins TRBV28 and TRBJ2-3; TRBD2 matches 13 bases. This CDR3 has 18 residues. Germline values: CDR1 MDHEN, CDR2 SYDVKM. Trimming removed 7 bases from V and 2 bases from J; junction bases left unmatched: 12. Here the CDR3 DNA reads TGTGCCAGCAACCCGGCCGGGACTAGCGGGACCTACACAGATACGCAGTATTTT. Translation: CASNPAGTSGTYTDTQYF.

The J gene is TRBJ2-3, the V gene TRBV7-8, with D possibly being TRBD1 (6 bases). V was cut by 3 bases and J by 0 bases, with 13 bases left in between. The CDR3 has 16 residues. Per germline, CDR1 SGHVS and CDR2 FQNEAQ. In nucleotides, the CDR3 is TGTGCCAGCAGCTTGAGGGGGTGGGCTAGCACAGATACGCAGTATTTT. Encoded protein: CASSLRGWASTDTQYF. Full variable domain (outside the CDR3, taken from reference TRBV7-8 and TRBJ2-3): GAGVSQSPRYKVAKRGQDVALRCDPISGHVSLFWYQQALGQGPEFLTYFQNEAQLDKSGLPSDRFFAERPEGSVSTLKIQRTQQEDSAVYLCASSLRGWASTDTQYFGPGTRLTVL.

CDR3 sequence (DNA): TGTGCCAGCAGCGCTCGGGACAGGGGTCTCAAAGAGACCCAGTACTTC. This translates into CASSARDRGLKETQYF. The chain combines TRBV7-2 with TRBJ2-5; 10 positions match TRBD1. Trimming removed 5 bases from V and 3 bases from J; junction bases left unmatched: 9. The germline gives CDR1 SGHTA, CDR2 FQGNSA. The length of the CDR3 is 16 residues.

The gene calls are TRBV12-3 or TRBV12-4 and TRBJ2-7; D is possibly TRBD2 (6 bases). The CDR3 length is 15 residues. V was clipped by 5 bases and J by 7 bases, with 21 bases between them. The CDR3 sequence is CASSLPSRSAGEQYF. CDR3 in DNA: TGTGCCAGCAGTCTCCCCTCGAGATCGGCGGGGGAGCAGTACTTC.

As regards this clonotype: With a much larger clone just one base away, this may be a read error. CDR3 DNA: TGTGCCTGCAGCCAAGACTGGGTTGGCCTCTATGGCTACACCTTC. Amino acids: CACSQDWVGLYGYTF. The chain recombines TRBV4-2 with TRBJ1-2; D gene uncertain. The CDR3 consists of 15 residues. The V gene's germline CDR1 is LGHNA and CDR2 YNFKEQ.

The V call is TRBV12-3 or TRBV12-4, the J call TRBJ1-2, with 11 bases matching TRBD1. V shed 0 bases, J shed 7 bases, and the junction held 4 bases outside the gene matches. This CDR3 is 15 amino acids long. The CDR3 DNA reads as TGTGCCAGCAGTTTAGCCGGACAGGGGGCGACTGGCTACACCTTC. Encoded protein: CASSLAGQGATGYTF.

This sequence joins TRBV10-3 and TRBJ2-5; a weak D match, TRBD1 (6 bases). The CDR3 is 13 residues long. Germline-derived CDR1 and CDR2 are ENHRY and SYGVKD. V dropped 10 bases and J dropped 5 bases, with 17 bases sitting between them. CDR3 loop: CATRGGLGETQYF. The CDR3 DNA is TGTGCCACCAGGGGCGGTCTTGGGGAGACCCAGTACTTC.

This clonotype was found a few times. The chain carries TRBV28 and TRBJ2-1; D uncertain. CDR1 is MDHEN, CDR2 SYDVKM, per germline. CDR3 length: 15 amino acids. Trimming took 6 bases from V and 7 from J, leaving 19 bases between them. CDR3 sequence: CASSSPWVIENEQFF. For the CDR3, the DNA is TGTGCCAGCAGCTCACCATGGGTAATTGAGAATGAGCAGTTCTTC.